Each of the 14 T cell receptor beta chains below was sequenced from the same sample in a study of T cell repertoires in cytomegalovirus infection. TCRdb processed the reads anew with MiXCR; each CDR3 protein has one entry. This sample yields some 590,000 distinct CDR3 sequences, of which 40% are seen a single time; more than 40% belongs to the top ten. These TCRs' antigens remain unknown. The source was cultured PBMCs, collected from culture after CMV antigen stimulation. These receptors were obtained from a human donor in good health (CMV status not recorded). Some clones in this sample may be carry-over from other donors' samples.

This clonotype was counted many times. The chain couples TRBV11-1 to TRBJ2-1; D might be TRBD1 or TRBD2, each matching 7 bases. This CDR3 is 15 amino acids long. Germline CDR1 and CDR2: SGHAT and FQDESV (reference sequence). V was shortened by 1 base and J by 6 bases, with 13 bases between the two germline ends. The CDR3 nucleotides are TGTGCCAGCAGCTTAGGGGGGGGACAGATCAATGAGCAGTTCTTC. Its translation: CASSLGGGQINEQFF. Supplemented by reference TRBV11-1 and TRBJ2-1, the full variable domain reads EAEVAQSPRYKITEKSQAVAFWCDPISGHATLYWYRQILGQGPELLVQFQDESVVDDSQLPKDRFSAERLKGVDSTLKIQPAELGDSAMYLCASSLGGGQINEQFFGPGTRLTVL.

This clonotype was seen repeatedly, ten times or more. The chain couples TRBV7-8 to TRBJ2-5, with D tentatively TRBD2 (6 bases). The V end lost 2 bases, the J end lost 3 bases, and 13 bases lay between the germline ends. Per the germline V gene, CDR1 is SGHVS and CDR2 is FQNEAQ. This CDR3 is built from 15 residues. CDR3 protein: CASSLMGGSEETQYF. In DNA, the CDR3 is TGTGCCAGCAGCTTAATGGGGGGTTCGGAAGAGACCCAGTACTTC.

The chain is built from TRBV4-1 and TRBJ1-5; D gene ambiguous. Per the germline V gene, CDR1 is MGHRA and CDR2 is YSYEKL. The CDR3 has 20 residues. Trimming removed 6 bases at V and 1 base at J, with 28 bases between. The CDR3 here is CASRQTTGPRVGGSNQPQHF. In nucleotides, the CDR3 is TGCGCCAGCAGGCAGACCACCGGCCCCCGCGTGGGAGGAAGCAATCAGCCCCAGCATTTT.

The rearrangement uses TRBV7-9 and TRBJ1-4, with D possibly TRBD1 on 5 matching bases. V was cut by 2 bases and J by 0 bases, with 13 bases left in between. Looked up from germline, CDR1 is SEHNR and CDR2 is FQNEAQ (reference sequence). The CDR3 loop spans 17 amino acids. CDR3 sequence reads: CASSLTPGGATNEKLFF. The CDR3, as DNA: TGTGCCAGCAGCTTAACCCCCGGGGGTGCAACTAATGAAAAACTGTTTTTT.

The V gene is TRBV20-1, the J gene TRBJ2-1, with TRBD2 matching 7 bases. Germline CDR1 reads DFQATT; CDR2 reads SNEGSKA (reference sequence). The CDR3 consists of 13 residues. With V trimmed by 7 bases and J by 5 bases, 8 bases remained unmatched. The CDR3 reads CSGLAVIDNEQFF. The CDR3, as DNA: TGCAGTGGGCTAGCGGTTATAGACAATGAGCAGTTCTTC.

This clonotype was counted between two and nine times. Written as DNA, the CDR3 is TGCAGTGCCCCGAGGGCGGACGACGTTGGCTACACCTTC. It translates to CSAPRADDVGYTF. V gene TRBV20-1 combines with J gene TRBJ1-2; D gene ambiguous. The V end was cut by 6 bases, the J end by 7 bases, with 18 bases between. The length of the CDR3 is 13 residues. The germline V gene encodes CDR1 DFQATT and CDR2 SNEGSKA (reference sequence).

This chain joins TRBV3-1 and TRBJ2-5; D remains ambiguous. There are 14 residues in the CDR3. V was clipped by 1 base and J by 6 bases, with 12 bases between them. Germline V CDR1 and CDR2: LGHDT, YNNKEL (reference sequence). The CDR3 DNA follows: TGTGCCAGCAGCCAAGGATTTCTCAGCAAGACCCAGTACTTC. Translating it yields CASSQGFLSKTQYF.

The chain combines TRBV6-2 or TRBV6-3 with TRBJ2-3, with D perhaps TRBD1 (6 bases). The germline gives CDR1 MNHEY, CDR2 SVGEGT. The length of the CDR3 is 14 residues. Trimming took 3 bases from V and 2 from J, leaving 9 bases between them. The CDR3 protein is CASSYWDNTDTQYF. For the CDR3, the DNA is TGTGCCAGCAGTTATTGGGACAACACAGATACGCAGTATTTT.

V is TRBV11-2 and J is TRBJ2-3, with TRBD2 identical over 7 bases. Germline V gene sequence: CDR1 SGHAT, CDR2 FQNNGV. The CDR3 runs to 17 residues. With V trimmed by 2 bases and J by 2 bases, 10 bases remained unmatched. CDR3 DNA: TGTGCCAGCAGCTTATTCGGGAGCGGGGTAAACACAGATACGCAGTATTTT. This translates into CASSLFGSGVNTDTQYF. Variable domain in full (rest from reference TRBV11-2 and TRBJ2-3): EAGVAQSPRYKIIEKRQSVAFWCNPISGHATLYWYQQILGQGPKLLIQFQNNGVVDDSQLPKDRFSAERLKGVDSTLKIQPAKLEDSAVYLCASSLFGSGVNTDTQYFGPGTRLTVL.

This clonotype was found a few times. The chain uses TRBV4-1 and TRBJ1-6, with no clear D. V was shortened by 4 bases and J by 5 bases, with 12 bases between the two germline ends. Germline CDR1 MGHRA, CDR2 YSYEKL. This CDR3 has 15 amino acids. CDR3 nucleotides: TGCGCCAGCAGCCCTGGCCCTGGGAATAATTCACCCCTCCACTTT. Its translation: CASSPGPGNNSPLHF.

The rearrangement joins TRBV6-2 or TRBV6-3 to TRBJ2-1; TRBD2 is a possible D gene (6 bases). The CDR3 sequence is 14 residues long. Germline lookup yields CDR1 MNHEY and CDR2 SVGEGT. V lost 7 bases, J lost 4 bases, and 14 bases lay in between. This CDR3 reads CASNRGLSYNEQFF. CDR3 nucleotides: TGTGCCAGCAATCGGGGACTGTCTTACAATGAGCAGTTCTTC.

This clonotype was recorded a few times. V usage is TRBV6-2 or TRBV6-3 and J usage is TRBJ1-1; 10 bases line up with TRBD1. The CDR3 sequence is 17 residues long. Germline V CDR1 and CDR2: MNHEY, SVGEGT. V gave up 0 bases and J gave up 2 bases; unmatched junction bases: 6. The CDR3 DNA follows: TGTGCCAGCAGTTACTCGACCGTGACAGGGGGCAACACTGAAGCTTTCTTT. Protein sequence: CASSYSTVTGGNTEAFF.

CDR3 in amino acids: CASSPPGNIVGRDTQYF. CDR3 DNA: TGTGCCAGCAGCCCACCCGGAAATATCGTCGGTAGGGATACGCAGTATTTT. V usage is TRBV5-4 and J usage is TRBJ2-3, with D unresolved. The CDR3 runs 17 residues. With 4 bases removed from V and 6 bases from J, the gap between germline ends came to 24 bases. Germline V gives CDR1 SGHNT, CDR2 YYREEE (reference sequence).

The rearrangement links TRBV7-9 to TRBJ1-6; a weak D match, TRBD1 (6 bases). Germline V CDR1 and CDR2: SEHNR, FQNEAQ (reference sequence). V lost 4 bases and J lost 7, with 17 bases in between. The CDR3 consists of 16 residues. For the CDR3, the DNA is TGTGCCAGCAGCTCGGGGGGGGGCAGTACCAATTCACCCCTCCACTTT. It yields the protein CASSSGGGSTNSPLHF.